The rows below give T cell receptor beta chains drawn from one sample of a study of blood T cell repertoires in COVID-19. Clones were sequenced by immunoSEQ multiplex PCR, and TCRdb holds only the in-frame ones, with some missing. The repertoire holds approximately 190,000 clones, with 82% as singletons. Input material: peripheral blood. The receptor set was obtained from a woman aged 55-69 years with COVID-19, enrolled during active disease. The CDR3 runs from the conserved cysteine through the conserved F or W. The D gene is left open where the match is weak. Clone sizes are given selectively: once, few, many, or a class where the clone is expanded.

size: .; D: .; V: TRBV28; J: TRBJ2-7; DNA: TGTGCCAGCAGGGCGGAAAGGTACGAGCAGTACTTC; CDR3: CASRAERYEQYF
size: .; D: TRBD1; V: TRBV18; J: TRBJ1-1; DNA: TGTGCCAGCCAGACAGGGGGCGCACACACTGAAGCTTTCTTT; CDR3: CASQTGGAHTEAFF
size: .; D: TRBD1; V: TRBV28; J: TRBJ1-5; DNA: TGTGCCAGCAGTCTCGGGACAGGGAGTAATCAGCCCCAGCATTTT; CDR3: CASSLGTGSNQPQHF
size: .; D: TRBD1; V: TRBV6-1; J: TRBJ1-5; DNA: TGTGCCAGCAGTGAAGCGTGGGGACAGCGCAATCAGCCCCAGCATTTT; CDR3: CASSEAWGQRNQPQHF
size: .; D: TRBD1; V: TRBV10-2; J: TRBJ1-6; DNA: TGCGCCAGCGGGCGGTCGGGACAGGGGAATTCACCCCTCCACTTT; CDR3: CASGRSGQGNSPLHF
size: .; D: TRBD2; V: TRBV6-5; J: TRBJ2-7; DNA: TGTGCCAGCAGTTACTCACTAGCGGGAGATTACTACGAGCAGTACTTC; CDR3: CASSYSLAGDYYEQYF
size: few; D: .; V: TRBV28; J: TRBJ1-4; DNA: TGTGCCAGCAGTGTCCTTCGGGGAACTAATGAAAAACTGTTTTTT; CDR3: CASSVLRGTNEKLFF
size: .; D: TRBD1; V: TRBV6-2/TRBV6-3; J: TRBJ2-7; DNA: TGTGCCAGCAGTTACACTACGCCGGGACAGGGTTCCGAGCAGTACTTC; CDR3: CASSYTTPGQGSEQYF
size: .; D: TRBD2; V: TRBV7-3; J: TRBJ2-1; DNA: TGTGCCAGCAGCGGGGGTGGACTAGCGGGAGCTCTCCCTTACAATGAGCAGTTCTTC; CDR3: CASSGGGLAGALPYNEQFF
size: .; D: .; V: TRBV19; J: TRBJ2-5; DNA: TGTGCCAGTAGTATAGACAGGAAAGAGACCCAGTACTTC; CDR3: CASSIDRKETQYF
size: .; D: .; V: TRBV28; J: TRBJ1-3; DNA: TGTGCCAGCGGTCCGATCTACTCTGGAAACACCATATATTTT; CDR3: CASGPIYSGNTIYF
size: .; D: TRBD2; V: TRBV15; J: TRBJ2-1; DNA: TGTGCCACCAGCAGAGGCCCCCTAGCGGGATTTAACAATGAGCAGTTCTTC; CDR3: CATSRGPLAGFNNEQFF
size: .; D: TRBD2; V: TRBV2; J: TRBJ2-1; DNA: TGTGCCAGCAGGGTCCGACTAGCGGGAGGCAATGAGCAGTTCTTC; CDR3: CASRVRLAGGNEQFF
size: .; D: .; V: TRBV14; J: TRBJ1-4; DNA: TGTGCCAGCAGCCAAGTCGGAGGGAATCTCCTGTTTTTT; CDR3: CASSQVGGNLLFF
size: .; D: TRBD1; V: TRBV4-1; J: TRBJ1-6; DNA: TGCGCCAGCAGCCAAGATCATGCAGGGGGGAATTCACCCCTCCACTTT; CDR3: CASSQDHAGGNSPLHF
size: .; D: TRBD1; V: TRBV29-1; J: TRBJ2-2; DNA: TGCAGCGTCTGGGGGGACAGGGGGTCGAACACCGGGGAGCTGTTTTTT; CDR3: CSVWGDRGSNTGELFF
size: .; D: TRBD2; V: TRBV6-5; J: TRBJ2-6; DNA: TGTGCCAGCAGAACCCCCGGGAGGAACGTCCTGACTTTC; CDR3: CASRTPGRNVLTF
size: .; D: .; V: TRBV3-1/TRBV3-2; J: TRBJ1-4; DNA: TGTGCCAGCAGCCACGGGGGATTTAATGAAAAACTGTTTTTT; CDR3: CASSHGGFNEKLFF
size: .; D: TRBD1; V: TRBV9; J: TRBJ1-2; DNA: TGTGCCAGCAGCGGCGGGACAGGCTATGGCTACACCTTC; CDR3: CASSGGTGYGYTF
size: .; D: .; V: TRBV4-2; J: TRBJ2-5; DNA: TGTGCCAGCAGCCAAGATCAGGAGACCCAGTACTTC; CDR3: CASSQDQETQYF
size: .; D: .; V: TRBV28; J: TRBJ2-6; DNA: TGTGCCAGCGGATACCTCAGGGGTGGGGCCAACGTCCTGACTTTC; CDR3: CASGYLRGGANVLTF